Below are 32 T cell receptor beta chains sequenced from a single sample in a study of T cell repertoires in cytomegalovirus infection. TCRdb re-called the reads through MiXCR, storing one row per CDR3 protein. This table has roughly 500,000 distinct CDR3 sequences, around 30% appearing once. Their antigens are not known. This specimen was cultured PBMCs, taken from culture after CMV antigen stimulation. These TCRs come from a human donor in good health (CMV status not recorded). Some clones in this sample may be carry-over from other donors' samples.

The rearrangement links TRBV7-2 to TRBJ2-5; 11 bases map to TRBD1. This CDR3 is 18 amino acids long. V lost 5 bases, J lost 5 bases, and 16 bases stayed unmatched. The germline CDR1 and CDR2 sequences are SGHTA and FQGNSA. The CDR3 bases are TGTGCCAGCAGCCCACCCGGACAGGGGGCGCGAGGAAGGGAGACCCAGTACTTC. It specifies CASSPPGQGARGRETQYF.

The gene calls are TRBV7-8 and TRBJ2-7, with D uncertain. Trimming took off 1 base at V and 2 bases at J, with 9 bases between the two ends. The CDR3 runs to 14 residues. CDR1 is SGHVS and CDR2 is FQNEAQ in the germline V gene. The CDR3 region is CASSLVDGPYEQYV. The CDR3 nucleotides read TGTGCCAGCAGCTTAGTGGACGGGCCCTACGAGCAGTACGTC.

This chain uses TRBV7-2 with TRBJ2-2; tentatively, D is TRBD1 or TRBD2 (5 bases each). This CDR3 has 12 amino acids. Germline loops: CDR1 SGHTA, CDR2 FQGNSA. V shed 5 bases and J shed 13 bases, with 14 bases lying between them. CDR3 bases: TGTGCCAGCAGCGTAGGGACCGCTTGGCTGTTTTTT. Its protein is CASSVGTAWLFF. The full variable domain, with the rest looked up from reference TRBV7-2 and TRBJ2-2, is GAGVSQSPSNKVTEKGKDVELRCDPISGHTALYWYRQSLGQGLEFLIYFQGNSAPDKSGLPSDRFSAERTGGSVSTLTIQRTQQEDSAVYLCASSVGTAWLFFGEGSRLTVL.

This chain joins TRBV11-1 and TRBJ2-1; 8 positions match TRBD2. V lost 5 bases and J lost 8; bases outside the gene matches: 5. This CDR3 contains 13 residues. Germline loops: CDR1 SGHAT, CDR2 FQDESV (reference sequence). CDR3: CASSAPLADEQFF. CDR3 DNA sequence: TGTGCCAGCAGCGCCCCACTAGCGGATGAGCAGTTCTTC.

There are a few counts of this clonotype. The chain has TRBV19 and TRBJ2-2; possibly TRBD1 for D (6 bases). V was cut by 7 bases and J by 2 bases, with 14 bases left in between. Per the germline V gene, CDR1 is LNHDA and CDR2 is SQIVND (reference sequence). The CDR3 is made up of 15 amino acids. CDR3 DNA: TGTGCCAGTACCCGGACAGCCTCTAACACCGGGGAGCTGTTTTTT. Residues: CASTRTASNTGELFF.

The CDR3 region has the DNA TGTGCCAGCAGCTTAGATTCTCCCGGACAGGGGATATACAATGAGCAGTTCTTC. Its translation: CASSLDSPGQGIYNEQFF. The chain has TRBV11-2 and TRBJ2-1, with 9 bases lining up with TRBD1. From germline, CDR1 is SGHAT and CDR2 FQNNGV. The CDR3 runs 18 residues. Unmatched junction bases numbered 10, after V lost 0 bases and J lost 4 bases.

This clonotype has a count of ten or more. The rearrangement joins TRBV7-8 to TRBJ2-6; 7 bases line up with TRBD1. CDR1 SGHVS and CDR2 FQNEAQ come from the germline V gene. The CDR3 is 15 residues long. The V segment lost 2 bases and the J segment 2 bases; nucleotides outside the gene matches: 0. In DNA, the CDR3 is TGTGCCAGCAGCTTACAGGGGGCTGGGGCCAACGTCCTGACTTTC. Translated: CASSLQGAGANVLTF.

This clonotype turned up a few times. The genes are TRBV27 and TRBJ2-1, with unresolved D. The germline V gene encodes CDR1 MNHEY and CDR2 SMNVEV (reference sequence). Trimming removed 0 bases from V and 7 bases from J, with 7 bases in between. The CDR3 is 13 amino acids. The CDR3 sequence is CASSLSPKNEQFF. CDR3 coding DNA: TGTGCCAGCAGTTTATCGCCCAAAAATGAGCAGTTCTTC.

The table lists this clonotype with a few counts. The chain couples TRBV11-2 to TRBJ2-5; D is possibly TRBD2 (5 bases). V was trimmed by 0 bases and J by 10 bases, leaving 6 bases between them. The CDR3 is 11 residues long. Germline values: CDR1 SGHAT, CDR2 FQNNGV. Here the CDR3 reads CASSLEEDQYF. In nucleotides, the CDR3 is TGTGCCAGCAGCTTAGAGGAGGACCAGTACTTC.

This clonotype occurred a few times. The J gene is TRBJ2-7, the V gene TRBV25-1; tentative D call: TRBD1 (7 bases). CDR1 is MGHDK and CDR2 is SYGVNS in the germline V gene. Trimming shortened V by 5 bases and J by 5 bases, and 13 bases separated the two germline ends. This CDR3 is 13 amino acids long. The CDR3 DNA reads TGTGCCAGCAGTTTCGCAGGGGGGAACGAGCAGTACTTC. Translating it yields CASSFAGGNEQYF.

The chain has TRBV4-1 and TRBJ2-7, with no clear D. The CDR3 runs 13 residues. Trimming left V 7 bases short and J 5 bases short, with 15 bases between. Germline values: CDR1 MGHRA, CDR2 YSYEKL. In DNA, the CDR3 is TGCGCCAGCACCCCCCCGGGCAGCCACGAGCAGTACTTC. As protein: CASTPPGSHEQYF.

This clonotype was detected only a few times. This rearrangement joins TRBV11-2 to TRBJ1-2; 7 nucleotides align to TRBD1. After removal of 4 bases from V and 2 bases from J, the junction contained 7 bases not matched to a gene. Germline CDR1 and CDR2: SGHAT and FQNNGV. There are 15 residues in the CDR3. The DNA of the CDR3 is TGTGCCAGCAGCTCCGCGACAGGGTCCAACTATGGCTACACCTTC. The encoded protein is CASSSATGSNYGYTF.

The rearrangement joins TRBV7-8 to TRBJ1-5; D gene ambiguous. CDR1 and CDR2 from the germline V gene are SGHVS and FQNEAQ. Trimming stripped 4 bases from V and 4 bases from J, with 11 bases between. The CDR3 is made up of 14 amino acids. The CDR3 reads CASSSASFNQPQHF. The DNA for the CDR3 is TGTGCCAGCAGCTCAGCATCTTTTAATCAGCCCCAGCATTTT.

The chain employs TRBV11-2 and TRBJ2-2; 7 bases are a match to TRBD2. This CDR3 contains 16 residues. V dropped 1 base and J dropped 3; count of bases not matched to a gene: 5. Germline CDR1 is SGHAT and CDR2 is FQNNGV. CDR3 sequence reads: CASSLVMGGYTGELFF. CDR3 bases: TGTGCCAGCAGCTTAGTCATGGGAGGGTACACCGGGGAGCTGTTTTTT.

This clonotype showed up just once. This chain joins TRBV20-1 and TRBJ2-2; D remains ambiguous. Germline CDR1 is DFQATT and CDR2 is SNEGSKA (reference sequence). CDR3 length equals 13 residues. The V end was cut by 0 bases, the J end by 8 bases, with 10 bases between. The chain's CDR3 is CSARDMTIGELFF. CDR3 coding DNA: TGCAGTGCTAGAGATATGACCATTGGGGAGCTGTTTTTT.

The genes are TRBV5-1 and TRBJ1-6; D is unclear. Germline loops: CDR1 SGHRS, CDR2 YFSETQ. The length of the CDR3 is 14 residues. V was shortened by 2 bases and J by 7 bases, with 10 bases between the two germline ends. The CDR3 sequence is CASSLEGHNSPLHF. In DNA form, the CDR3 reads TGCGCCAGCAGCTTAGAAGGCCACAATTCACCCCTCCACTTT.

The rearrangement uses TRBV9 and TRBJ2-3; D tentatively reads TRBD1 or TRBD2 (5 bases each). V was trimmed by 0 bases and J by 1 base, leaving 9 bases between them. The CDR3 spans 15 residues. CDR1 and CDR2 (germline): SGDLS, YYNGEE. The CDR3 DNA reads TGTGCCAGCAGCGTAGGGCCGGGGCGCACAGATACGCAGTATTTT. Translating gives CASSVGPGRTDTQYF.

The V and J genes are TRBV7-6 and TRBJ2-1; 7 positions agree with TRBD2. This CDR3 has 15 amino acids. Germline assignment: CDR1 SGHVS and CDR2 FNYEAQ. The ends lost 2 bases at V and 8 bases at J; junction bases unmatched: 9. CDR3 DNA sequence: TGTGCCAGCAGCTTACGAGCGGGAAGTCAAGATGAGCAGTTCTTC. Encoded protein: CASSLRAGSQDEQFF.

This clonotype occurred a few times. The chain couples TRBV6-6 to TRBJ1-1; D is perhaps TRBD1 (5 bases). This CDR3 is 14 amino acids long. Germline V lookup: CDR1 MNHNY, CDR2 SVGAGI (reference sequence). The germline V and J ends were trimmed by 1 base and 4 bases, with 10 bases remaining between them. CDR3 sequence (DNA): TGTGCCAGCAGTTACTGGGGGGTCAGCACTGAAGCTTTCTTT. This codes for CASSYWGVSTEAFF.

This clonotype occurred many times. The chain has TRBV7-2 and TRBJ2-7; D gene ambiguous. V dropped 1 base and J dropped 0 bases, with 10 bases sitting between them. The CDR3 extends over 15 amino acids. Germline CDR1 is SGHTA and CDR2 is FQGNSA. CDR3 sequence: CASSLGSFASYEQYF. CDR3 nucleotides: TGTGCCAGCAGCTTAGGCTCTTTTGCCTCCTACGAGCAGTACTTC.

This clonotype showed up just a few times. Written as DNA, the CDR3 is TGTGCCAGCAGCAGGGAATCCTACGAGCAGTACTTC. It specifies CASSRESYEQYF. The rearrangement joins TRBV7-9 to TRBJ2-7; no firm D call. Deletions cut 5 bases from V and 1 base from J, with 6 bases between. The CDR3 has 12 amino acids. CDR1 and CDR2 from the germline V gene are SEHNR and FQNEAQ (reference sequence).

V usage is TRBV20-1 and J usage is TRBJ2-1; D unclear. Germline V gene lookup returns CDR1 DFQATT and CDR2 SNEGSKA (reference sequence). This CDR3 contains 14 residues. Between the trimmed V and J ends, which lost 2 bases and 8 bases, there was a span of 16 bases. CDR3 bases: TGCAGTGCTAGATCCCCTCGAGCCACGTATGAGCAGTTCTTC. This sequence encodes CSARSPRATYEQFF.

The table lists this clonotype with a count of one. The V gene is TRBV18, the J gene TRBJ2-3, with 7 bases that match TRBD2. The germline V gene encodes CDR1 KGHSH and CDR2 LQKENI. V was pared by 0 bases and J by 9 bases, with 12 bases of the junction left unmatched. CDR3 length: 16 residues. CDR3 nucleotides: TGTGCCAGCTCACCACCGCGGGAGAGCTCCCCTGTGACGCAGTATTTT. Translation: CASSPPRESSPVTQYF.

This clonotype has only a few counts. CDR3 sequence: CAISESGGKANEQFF. The CDR3 nucleotides read TGTGCCATCAGTGAGTCTGGCGGGAAGGCCAATGAGCAGTTCTTC. The genes are TRBV10-3 and TRBJ2-1; D may be TRBD2 (6 bases). Looked up from germline, CDR1 is ENHRY and CDR2 is SYGVKD. The CDR3 has 15 residues. With 0 bases removed from V and 6 bases from J, the gap between germline ends came to 12 bases.

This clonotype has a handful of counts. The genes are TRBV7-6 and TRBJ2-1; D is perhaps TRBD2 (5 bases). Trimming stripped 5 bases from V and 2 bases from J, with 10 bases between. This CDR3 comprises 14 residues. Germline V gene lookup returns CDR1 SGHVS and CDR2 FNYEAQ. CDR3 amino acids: CASSAGNTYNEQFF. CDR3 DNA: TGTGCCAGCAGCGCCGGGAACACCTACAATGAGCAGTTCTTC.

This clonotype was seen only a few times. CDR3 amino acids: CASISGGLDSSEQYV. Here the CDR3 DNA reads TGTGCCAGTATCTCCGGCGGACTAGATTCCTCCGAGCAGTACGTC. The chain combines TRBV19 with TRBJ2-7, with 7 bases identical to TRBD2. Germline CDR1 is LNHDA and CDR2 is SQIVND (reference sequence). The CDR3 covers 15 residues.

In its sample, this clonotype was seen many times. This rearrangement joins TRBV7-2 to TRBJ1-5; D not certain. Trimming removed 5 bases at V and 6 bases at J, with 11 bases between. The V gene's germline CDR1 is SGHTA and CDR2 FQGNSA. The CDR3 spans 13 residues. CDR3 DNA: TGTGCCAGCAGCGTTGACAAAAGTCAGCCCCAGCATTTT. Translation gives CASSVDKSQPQHF.

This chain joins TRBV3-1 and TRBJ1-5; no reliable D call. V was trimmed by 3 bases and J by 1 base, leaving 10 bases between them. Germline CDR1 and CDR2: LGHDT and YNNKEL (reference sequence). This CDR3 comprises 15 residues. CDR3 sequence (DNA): TGTGCCAGCAGCCAGAGTCCGGGCAGCAATCAGCCCCAGCATTTT. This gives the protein CASSQSPGSNQPQHF. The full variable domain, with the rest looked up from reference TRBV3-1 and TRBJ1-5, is DTAVSQTPKYLVTQMGNDKSIKCEQNLGHDTMYWYKQDSKKFLKIMFSYNNKELIINETVPNRFSPKSPDKAHLNLHINSLELGDSAVYFCASSQSPGSNQPQHFGDGTRLSIL.

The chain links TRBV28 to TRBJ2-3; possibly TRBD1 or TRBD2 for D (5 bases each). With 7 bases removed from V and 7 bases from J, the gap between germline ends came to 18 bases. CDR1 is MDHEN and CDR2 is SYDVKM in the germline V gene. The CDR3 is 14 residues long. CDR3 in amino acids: CASNGDPRVYTQYF. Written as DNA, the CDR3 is TGTGCCAGCAACGGGGACCCGAGGGTGTATACGCAGTATTTT.

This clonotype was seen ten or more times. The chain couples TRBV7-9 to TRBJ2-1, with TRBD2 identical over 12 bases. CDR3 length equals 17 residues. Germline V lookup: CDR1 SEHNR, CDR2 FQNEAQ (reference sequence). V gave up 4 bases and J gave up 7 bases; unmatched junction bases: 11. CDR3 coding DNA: TGTGCCAGCAGCTCGCCAAGGACTAGCGGGGTAAGGAATGAGCAGTTCTTC. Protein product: CASSSPRTSGVRNEQFF.

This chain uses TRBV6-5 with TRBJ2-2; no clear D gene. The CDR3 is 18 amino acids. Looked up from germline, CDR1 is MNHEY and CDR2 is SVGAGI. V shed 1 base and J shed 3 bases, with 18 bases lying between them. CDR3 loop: CASSYFSPGKTYTGELFF. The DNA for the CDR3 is TGTGCCAGCAGTTACTTTTCTCCAGGAAAAACTTACACCGGGGAGCTGTTTTTT.

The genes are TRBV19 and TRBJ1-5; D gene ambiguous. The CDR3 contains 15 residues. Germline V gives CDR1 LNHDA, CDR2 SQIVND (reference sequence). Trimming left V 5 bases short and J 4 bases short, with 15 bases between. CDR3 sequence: CASSPRHYGNQPQHF. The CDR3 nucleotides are TGTGCCAGTAGTCCGAGGCATTACGGAAATCAGCCCCAGCATTTT.